This T cell receptor (beta chain) was found in a study of blood T cell repertoires in COVID-19. Study at large: Samples came from the United States, Italy and Spain, spanning acute and convalescent COVID-19. Sample material is recorded as cDNA or gDNA derived from T cells, B-cell-depleted T cells, or PBMCs.

As processed by the authors: Using reference gene primer amplification, nucleated cell counts were estimated. Libraries were prepared by immunoSEQ multiplex PCR; TCRdb keeps only in-frame clonotypes and omits some of them. V and J calls and clone size follow that table, whereas D and trimming were derived from the DNA. The sample comprises roughly 96,000 clones, 70% to 90% of which are singletons, and 4.1% rests with the top ten. Trimming left V 5 bases short and J 3 bases short, with 11 bases between. In germline, CDR1 is GTSNPN, CDR2 SVGIG (reference sequence). This CDR3 has 13 residues. The V call is TRBV30, the J call TRBJ1-5, with D tentatively TRBD1 (5 bases). Material for sequencing was peripheral blood. This clonotype was sampled from a man aged 55 to 70 with acute or convalescent COVID-19. CDR3 bases: TGTGCCTGGGGCAGACAGTCCAATCAGCCCCAGCATTTT. Its translation is CAWGRQSNQPQHF.